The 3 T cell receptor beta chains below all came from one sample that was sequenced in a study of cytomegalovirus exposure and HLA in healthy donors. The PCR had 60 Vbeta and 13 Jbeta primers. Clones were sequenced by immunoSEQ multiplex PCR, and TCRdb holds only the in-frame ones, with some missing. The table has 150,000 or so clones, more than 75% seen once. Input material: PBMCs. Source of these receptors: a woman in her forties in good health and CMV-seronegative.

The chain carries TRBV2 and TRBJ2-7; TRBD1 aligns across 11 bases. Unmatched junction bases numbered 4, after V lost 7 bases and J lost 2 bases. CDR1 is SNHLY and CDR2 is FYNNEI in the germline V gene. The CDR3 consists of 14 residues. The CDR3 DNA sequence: TGTGCCAGCATCCAGGACAGGGGGCCCTACGAGCAGTACTTC. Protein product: CASIQDRGPYEQYF.

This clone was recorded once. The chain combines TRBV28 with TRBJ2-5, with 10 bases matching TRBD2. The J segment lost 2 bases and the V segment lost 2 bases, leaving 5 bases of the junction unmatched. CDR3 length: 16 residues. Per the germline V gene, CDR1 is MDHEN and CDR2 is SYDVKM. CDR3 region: CASSLGASGSQETQYF. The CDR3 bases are TGTGCCAGCAGTTTAGGAGCTAGCGGGAGTCAAGAGACCCAGTACTTC.

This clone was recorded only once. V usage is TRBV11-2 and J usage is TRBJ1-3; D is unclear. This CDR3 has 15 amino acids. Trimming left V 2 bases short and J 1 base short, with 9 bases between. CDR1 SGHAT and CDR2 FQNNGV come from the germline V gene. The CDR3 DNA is TGTGCCAGCAGCTTAAGTCTCGGGTCTGGAAACACCATATATTTT. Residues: CASSLSLGSGNTIYF.